Shown below are 22 T cell receptor beta chains from a single sample sequenced in a study of cytomegalovirus exposure and HLA in healthy donors. PCR employed 60 Vbeta and 13 Jbeta primers. The assay was immunoSEQ multiplex PCR, and TCRdb's table has in-frame clones only and misses some. This repertoire comprises 150,000 to 250,000 clones; its ten largest clones make up about 0.74%. Material for sequencing was PBMCs. These receptors were obtained from a boy between 5 and 17 years old in good health and CMV-seronegative.

In nucleotides, the CDR3 is TGTGCCAGCAGTGGCGGCAGGGAAGTTGAAAAACTGTTTTTT. Protein sequence: CASSGGREVEKLFF. V and J are TRBV28 and TRBJ1-4; D is possibly TRBD1 (5 bases). Germline V gives CDR1 MDHEN, CDR2 SYDVKM. CDR3 length: 14 residues. Trimming cost V 5 bases and J 7 bases, with 14 bases left between them. Variable domain in full (rest from reference TRBV28 and TRBJ1-4): DVKVTQSSRYLVKRTGEKVFLECVQDMDHENMFWYRQDPGLGLRLIYFSYDVKMKEKGDIPEGYSVSREKKERFSLILESASTNQTSMYLCASSGGREVEKLFFGSGTQLSVL.

The rearrangement joins TRBV6-1 to TRBJ2-1; tentative D call: TRBD2 (5 bases). Trimming left V 10 bases short and J 4 bases short, with 14 bases between. CDR3 length: 13 amino acids. Germline V gene sequence: CDR1 MNHNS, CDR2 SASEGT. CDR3 sequence reads: CANSPGVYNEQFF. In DNA, the CDR3 is TGTGCCAATTCCCCCGGGGTGTACAATGAGCAGTTCTTC.

The J gene is TRBJ1-1, the V gene TRBV5-1, with unresolved D. V was cut by 7 bases and J by 0 bases, with 10 bases left in between. CDR3 length: 13 amino acids. CDR1 is SGHRS, CDR2 YFSETQ, per germline. In nucleotides, the CDR3 is TGCGCCAGCCGAGTCTTTATGAACACTGAAGCTTTCTTT. It specifies CASRVFMNTEAFF.

This rearrangement joins TRBV6-5 to TRBJ2-5; D is ambiguous. Between the trimmed V and J ends, which lost 4 bases and 2 bases, there was a span of 11 bases. This CDR3 is 14 amino acids long. Germline values: CDR1 MNHEY, CDR2 SVGAGI. CDR3 sequence (DNA): TGTGCCAGCAGTTCCCTGGAGAGGCAAGAGACCCAGTACTTC. Amino acid sequence: CASSSLERQETQYF.

This chain links TRBV28 with TRBJ2-1, with D tentatively TRBD1 or TRBD2 (7 bases each). The germline V gene encodes CDR1 MDHEN and CDR2 SYDVKM. V was pared by 10 bases and J by 4 bases, with 17 bases between. The CDR3 loop spans 14 amino acids. CDR3 nucleotides: TGTGCCACCAGACAGGGACTACTATACAATGAGCAGTTCTTC. Translation gives CATRQGLLYNEQFF.

The chain joins TRBV7-3 to TRBJ2-1; unclear D gene. V was cut by 0 bases and J by 0 bases, with 6 bases left in between. The CDR3 is made up of 15 amino acids. CDR1 is SGHTA, CDR2 FQGTGA, per germline. CDR3 region: CASSLTWSSYNEQFF. CDR3 nucleotide sequence: TGTGCCAGCAGCTTAACTTGGAGCTCCTACAATGAGCAGTTCTTC.

The rearrangement joins TRBV5-5 to TRBJ2-7, with TRBD2 as a possible D gene (5 bases). The V and J ends lost 4 bases and 0 bases respectively, with 11 bases between them. The germline CDR1 and CDR2 sequences are SGHKS and YYEKEE (reference sequence). The CDR3 is made up of 14 amino acids. The CDR3 DNA is TGTGCCAGCAGCGTCCGGGGTAGCTCCTACGAGCAGTACTTC. It encodes CASSVRGSSYEQYF.

The chain uses TRBV7-9 and TRBJ2-5, with a tentative D call TRBD2 (7 bases). CDR1 and CDR2 from the germline V gene are SEHNR and FQNEAQ (reference sequence). The CDR3 is 15 amino acids. The V and J ends lost 4 bases and 2 bases respectively, with 14 bases between them. This CDR3 is CASSWGGPSQETQYF. The CDR3 DNA is TGTGCCAGCAGCTGGGGGGGCCCTTCTCAAGAGACCCAGTACTTC.

The chain uses TRBV6-5 and TRBJ2-7; 10 bases are a match to TRBD1. The CDR3 runs 15 residues. Per the germline V gene, CDR1 is MNHEY and CDR2 is SVGAGI. Trimming took 6 bases from V and 3 from J; bases not matched to a gene: 8. Written as DNA, the CDR3 is TGTGCCAGCAGGGTCGACAGGGGGCAGGACTACGAGCAGTACTTC. Residues: CASRVDRGQDYEQYF.

This rearrangement joins TRBV5-8 to TRBJ2-7; 11 bases align to TRBD1. Germline CDR1 and CDR2: SGHTS and YDEGEE. The CDR3 is 15 residues long. V was pared by 5 bases and J by 4 bases, with 8 bases of the junction left unmatched. CDR3 nucleotides: TGTGCCAGCAGACCTTCTGGACAGGGGGCTTACGAGCAGTACTTC. It is translated as CASRPSGQGAYEQYF.

V is TRBV11-2 and J is TRBJ2-7, with D unclear. This CDR3 contains 11 residues. Per germline, CDR1 SGHAT and CDR2 FQNNGV. The V and J ends lost 3 bases and 6 bases respectively, with 6 bases between them. In nucleotides, the CDR3 is TGTGCCAGCAGCTTTCCCAGCGAGCAGTACTTC. It yields the protein CASSFPSEQYF.

Turning to this clone: Other DNA variants within this sample encode the same CDR3. The chain carries TRBV6-5 and TRBJ2-7; D might be TRBD2 (6 bases). The germline CDR1 and CDR2 sequences are MNHEY and SVGAGI. The ends were cut back, 5 bases at V and 3 bases at J, with 17 bases in the middle. This CDR3 contains 15 residues. The CDR3 region is CASSGTQLGNYEQYF. CDR3 DNA sequence: TGTGCCAGCAGTGGGACTCAATTAGGTAACTACGAGCAGTACTTC.

This sequence joins TRBV28 and TRBJ1-1, with D unresolved. The CDR3 sequence is 14 residues long. Germline CDR1 is MDHEN and CDR2 is SYDVKM. Trimming took 2 bases from V and 5 from J, leaving 12 bases between them. The DNA of the CDR3 is TGTGCCAGCAGTTTACGAGGTCTTGGAACTGAAGCTTTCTTT. As protein: CASSLRGLGTEAFF.

The chain employs TRBV30 and TRBJ2-7; a weak D match, TRBD2 (5 bases). Trimming removed 8 bases from V and 1 base from J, with 15 bases in between. The CDR3 extends over 13 amino acids. CDR1 is GTSNPN and CDR2 is SVGIG in the germline V gene (reference sequence). This CDR3 reads CALSEVQSYEQYF. As DNA, the CDR3 is TGTGCCCTGTCGGAGGTGCAGTCCTACGAGCAGTACTTC.

This chain uses TRBV15 with TRBJ2-6; D remains ambiguous. Germline assignment: CDR1 LNHNV and CDR2 YYDKDF (reference sequence). V lost 5 bases and J lost 1, with 9 bases in between. CDR3 size: 15 residues. The DNA for the CDR3 is TGTGCCACCAGCCGTCCGGTTTCTGGGGCCAACGTCCTGACTTTC. It encodes CATSRPVSGANVLTF.

This sequence joins TRBV13 and TRBJ1-1, with D uncertain. This CDR3 comprises 13 residues. In germline, CDR1 is PRHDT, CDR2 FYEKMQ (reference sequence). V was trimmed by 7 bases and J by 1 base, leaving 10 bases between them. CDR3 coding DNA: TGTGCCAGCACCCTCGGGGAGAACACTGAAGCTTTCTTT. This sequence encodes CASTLGENTEAFF.

V usage is TRBV2 and J usage is TRBJ1-2; 8 nucleotides match TRBD1. The CDR3 consists of 14 residues. Germline CDR1 reads SNHLY; CDR2 reads FYNNEI. V was pared by 5 bases and J by 4 bases, with 6 bases of the junction left unmatched. The CDR3: CASSFQGASYGYTF. In nucleotides, the CDR3 is TGTGCCAGCAGTTTCCAGGGGGCGAGCTATGGCTACACCTTC.

The chain is built from TRBV7-9 and TRBJ2-7, with 9 bases lining up with TRBD1. Germline V lookup: CDR1 SEHNR, CDR2 FQNEAQ (reference sequence). Unmatched junction bases numbered 10, after V lost 3 bases and J lost 4 bases. The CDR3 is 16 residues long. As DNA, the CDR3 is TGTGCCAGCAGCTTTCTCCTTGGGACAGGGCAATACGAGCAGTACTTC. Amino acids: CASSFLLGTGQYEQYF.

Points on this clone: One end of the junction fails to match germline, which may point to a read error. This chain uses TRBV28 with TRBJ1-1; D unclear. The CDR3 has 14 residues. CDR1 and CDR2 (germline): MDHEN, SYDVKM. CDR3 sequence reads: CASREGRLNIEAFF. The CDR3 DNA is TGTGCCAGCAGGGAGGGCAGGTTGAACATTGAAGCTTTCTTT.

V gene TRBV4-1 combines with J gene TRBJ2-1; TRBD1 is a possible D gene (6 bases). This CDR3 comprises 12 residues. Per germline, CDR1 MGHRA and CDR2 YSYEKL. Trimming removed 8 bases at V and 4 bases at J, with 9 bases between. The CDR3 bases are TGCGCCAGCCGGACAGTTTACAATGAGCAGTTCTTC. Protein sequence: CASRTVYNEQFF.

The rearrangement uses TRBV6-1 and TRBJ2-7, with D perhaps TRBD1 (5 bases). The CDR3 covers 15 residues. The germline gives CDR1 MNHNS, CDR2 SASEGT. The V and J ends lost 1 base and 0 bases respectively, with 10 bases between them. CDR3 region: CASSEGWGASYEQYF. CDR3 coding DNA: TGTGCCAGCAGTGAAGGGTGGGGCGCCTCCTACGAGCAGTACTTC.

The J gene is TRBJ2-1, the V gene TRBV4-1; 15 bases match TRBD2. The CDR3 has 17 residues. V gave up 4 bases and J gave up 9 bases; unmatched junction bases: 10. Germline CDR1 and CDR2: MGHRA and YSYEKL. CDR3 region: CASSLTWTSGGASEQFF. CDR3 nucleotides: TGCGCCAGCAGCCTAACATGGACTAGCGGGGGGGCGAGTGAGCAGTTCTTC.